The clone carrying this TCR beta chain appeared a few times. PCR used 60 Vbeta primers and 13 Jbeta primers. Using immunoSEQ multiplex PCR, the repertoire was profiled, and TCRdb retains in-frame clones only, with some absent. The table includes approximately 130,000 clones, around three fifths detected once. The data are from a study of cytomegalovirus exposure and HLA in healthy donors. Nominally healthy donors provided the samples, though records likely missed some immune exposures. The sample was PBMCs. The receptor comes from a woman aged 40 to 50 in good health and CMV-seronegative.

The CDR3 here is CSVVARDYNEQFF. Here the CDR3 DNA reads TGCAGCGTTGTGGCCAGGGACTACAATGAGCAGTTCTTC. The chain is built from TRBV29-1 and TRBJ2-1, with D perhaps matching TRBD1 (5 bases). CDR1 and CDR2 from the germline V gene are SQVTM and ANQGSEA. There are 13 residues in the CDR3. Between the trimmed V and J ends, which lost 4 bases and 3 bases, there was a span of 10 bases.